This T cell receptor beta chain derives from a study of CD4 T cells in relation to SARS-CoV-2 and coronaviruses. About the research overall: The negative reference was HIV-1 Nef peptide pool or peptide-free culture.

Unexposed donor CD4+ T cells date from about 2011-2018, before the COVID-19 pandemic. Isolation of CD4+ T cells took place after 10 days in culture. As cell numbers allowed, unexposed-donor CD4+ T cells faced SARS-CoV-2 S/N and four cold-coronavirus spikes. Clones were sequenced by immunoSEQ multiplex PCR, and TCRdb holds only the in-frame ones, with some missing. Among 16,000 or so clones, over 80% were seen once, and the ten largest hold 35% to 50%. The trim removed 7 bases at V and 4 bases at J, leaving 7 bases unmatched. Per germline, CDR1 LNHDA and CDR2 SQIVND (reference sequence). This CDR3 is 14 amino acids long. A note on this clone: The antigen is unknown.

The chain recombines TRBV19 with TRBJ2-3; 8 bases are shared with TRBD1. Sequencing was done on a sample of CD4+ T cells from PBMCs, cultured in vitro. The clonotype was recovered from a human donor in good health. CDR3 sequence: CASTQGAGPDTQYF. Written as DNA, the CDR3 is TGTGCCAGTACCCAGGGGGCTGGTCCAGATACGCAGTATTTT.